Listed here are 21 T cell receptor beta chains from one sample, sequenced in a study of early T cells in non-severe SARS-CoV-2 infection (dated by TCRdb to the early 2020s). The library was built by means of 5' RACE. Sequencing relied on a NextSeq 500. The raw public reads went through TCRdb reprocessing: fastp at Q25, MiXCR clone calling, in-frame beta chains kept. Every distinct CDR3 protein forms one entry, paired with its most common genes and DNA. The sample profile shows tens of thousands of distinct CDR3 sequences; 9.5% to 15% of them were found once. 1.3% of the sample comes from the top ten. Sample: whole blood. These receptor sequences come from an adult who was a healthcare worker with PCR-confirmed SARS-CoV-2 infection or an uninfected control (not recorded which).

This clonotype was detected ten times or more. The V call is TRBV20-1, the J call TRBJ1-4; 9 bases are shared with TRBD1. The CDR3 is 15 amino acids. V trimming: 6 bases; J trimming: 7 bases; junction bases outside the gene matches: 12. Germline values: CDR1 DFQATT, CDR2 SNEGSKA (reference sequence). CDR3 DNA sequence: TGCAGTGCACCAGGGGGTCGACAGGGGGTTGAAAAACTGTTTTTT. This sequence encodes CSAPGGRQGVEKLFF.

This chain connects TRBV3-1 to TRBJ2-7; 10 bases are shared with TRBD1. From germline, CDR1 is LGHDT and CDR2 YNNKEL (reference sequence). Unmatched junction bases numbered 7, after V lost 4 bases and J lost 4 bases. This CDR3 contains 15 residues. Here the CDR3 reads CASSRAGTGAYEQYF. CDR3 nucleotides: TGTGCCAGCAGCCGCGCGGGGACAGGGGCATACGAGCAGTACTTC.

This clonotype was counted ten times or more. The V and J genes are TRBV27 and TRBJ1-2; 9 bases match TRBD1. Germline V gene data show CDR1 as MNHEY and CDR2 as SMNVEV (reference sequence). V shed 4 bases, J shed 10 bases, and the junction held 7 bases outside the gene matches. The CDR3 has 13 amino acids. The DNA of the CDR3 is TGTGCCAGCAGTTGGGGACAGGGAATGGACTACACCTTC. Its translation: CASSWGQGMDYTF.

This clonotype appeared a few times. The chain couples TRBV19 to TRBJ1-5; no firm D call. The CDR3 loop spans 15 amino acids. Germline V gene sequence: CDR1 LNHDA, CDR2 SQIVND (reference sequence). The V gene lost 0 bases and the J gene lost 6 bases, with 12 bases spanning the gap. The CDR3 loop reads CASSIDKGLGQPQHF. In nucleotides, the CDR3 is TGTGCCAGTAGTATAGACAAGGGATTGGGTCAGCCCCAGCATTTT. The variable domain in full, with the rest retrieved from reference TRBV19 and TRBJ1-5, is DGGITQSPKYLFRKEGQNVTLSCEQNLNHDAMYWYRQDPGQGLRLIYYSQIVNDFQKGDIAEGYSVSREKKESFPLTVTSAQKNPTAFYLCASSIDKGLGQPQHFGDGTRLSIL.

This clonotype was detected ten times or more. The chain joins TRBV12-3 or TRBV12-4 to TRBJ1-5, with D possibly matching TRBD1 (6 bases). The CDR3 loop spans 17 amino acids. Trimming cost V 5 bases and J 3 bases, with 20 bases left between them. CDR3 in amino acids: CASSGRQAPYDNQPQHF. CDR3 DNA sequence: TGTGCCAGCAGTGGACGACAGGCGCCTTATGACAATCAGCCCCAGCATTTT.

This clonotype was picked up many times. The V gene is TRBV5-1, the J gene TRBJ1-2; 8 positions match TRBD1. The CDR3 extends over 15 amino acids. Germline V lookup: CDR1 SGHRS, CDR2 YFSETQ. The ends lost 4 bases at V and 3 bases at J; junction bases unmatched: 8. CDR3: CASSPEKDRDYGYTF. The DNA of the CDR3 is TGCGCCAGCAGCCCCGAGAAGGACAGGGACTATGGCTACACCTTC.

This clonotype appeared many times. The chain carries TRBV29-1 and TRBJ2-1; D not resolved. This CDR3 contains 14 residues. The V end was cut by 5 bases, the J end by 0 bases, with 11 bases between. The germline V gene has CDR1 SQVTM and CDR2 ANQGSEA. The CDR3 region has the DNA TGCAGCGTTTCTTACCCGAGCTCCTACAATGAGCAGTTCTTC. Translated, it gives CSVSYPSSYNEQFF.

This clonotype was observed many times. CDR3 protein: CASSARDNEQFF. CDR3 DNA: TGTGCCAGCAGCGCCCGAGACAATGAGCAGTTCTTC. The chain is built from TRBV11-2 and TRBJ2-1; D gene ambiguous. In germline, CDR1 is SGHAT, CDR2 FQNNGV. This CDR3 is 12 amino acids long. V lost 5 bases to trimming and J lost 5 bases, with 7 bases between them.

This clonotype came up many times. The chain employs TRBV18 and TRBJ2-6; TRBD1 matches 7 bases. The CDR3 has 18 amino acids. Germline trimming cut 3 bases from V and 0 bases from J; bases unmatched to any gene: 8. Per the germline V gene, CDR1 is KGHSH and CDR2 is LQKENI. CDR3 in amino acids: CASSPEIAGGSGANVLTF. CDR3 nucleotide sequence: TGTGCCAGCTCACCTGAGATCGCAGGGGGCTCTGGGGCCAACGTCCTGACTTTC.

This clonotype has a count of ten or more. This chain joins TRBV5-1 and TRBJ1-5; 8 bases match TRBD1. The CDR3 runs 14 residues. V lost 4 bases, J lost 2 bases, and 2 bases stayed unmatched. The V gene's germline CDR1 is SGHRS and CDR2 YFSETQ. The CDR3 nucleotides are TGCGCCAGCAGCCTGACAGGGGGCAATCAGCCCCAGCATTTT. Translating it yields CASSLTGGNQPQHF.

V usage is TRBV5-4 and J usage is TRBJ2-7, with 7 bases identical to TRBD1. J lost 2 bases, V lost 0 bases, and 8 bases had no gene match. The CDR3 runs 16 residues. CDR1 and CDR2 from the germline V gene are SGHNT and YYREEE (reference sequence). CDR3 region: CASSLDPGTATYEQYF. Written as DNA, the CDR3 is TGTGCCAGCAGCTTGGACCCCGGGACAGCGACCTACGAGCAGTACTTC. Full variable domain (rest looked up from reference TRBV5-4 and TRBJ2-7): ETGVTQSPTHLIKTRGQQVTLRCSSQSGHNTVSWYQQALGQGPQFIFQYYREEENGRGNFPPRFSGLQFPNYSSELNVNALELDDSALYLCASSLDPGTATYEQYFGPGTRLTVT.

Ten or more counts support this clonotype. The chain carries TRBV24-1 and TRBJ2-6; no reliable D call. The CDR3 has 13 residues. The V gene's germline CDR1 is KGHDR and CDR2 SFDVKD. The germline V and J ends were trimmed by 6 bases and 0 bases, with 2 bases remaining between them. The CDR3 spells CATSLSGANVLTF. In DNA, the CDR3 is TGTGCCACCAGTCTCTCTGGGGCCAACGTCCTGACTTTC.

This clonotype was picked up a small number of times. V usage is TRBV12-3 or TRBV12-4 and J usage is TRBJ2-3, with D possibly being TRBD1 (5 bases). V was clipped by 6 bases and J by 0 bases, with 19 bases between them. There are 17 residues in the CDR3. CDR3 protein: CASSPSRAALSTDTQYF. The DNA of the CDR3 is TGTGCCAGCAGCCCCTCCAGGGCTGCCCTGAGCACAGATACGCAGTATTTT.

The table lists this clonotype with many counts. V is TRBV2 and J is TRBJ2-7; TRBD2 might be the D (6 bases). The length of the CDR3 is 14 residues. Germline assignment: CDR1 SNHLY and CDR2 FYNNEI. Trimming took 7 bases from V and 0 from J, leaving 13 bases between them. CDR3 residues: CASIRLGASYEQYF. The CDR3, as DNA: TGTGCCAGCATCCGACTAGGTGCCTCCTACGAGCAGTACTTC.

This clonotype was counted ten times or more. The CDR3 nucleotides read TGTGCCACCAGCAGAGATCCCGGGGCGACCTACGAGCAGTACTTC. Amino acid sequence: CATSRDPGATYEQYF. V is TRBV15 and J is TRBJ2-7, with D perhaps TRBD1 or TRBD2 (5 bases each). Trimming left V 0 bases short and J 2 bases short, with 11 bases between. The length of the CDR3 is 15 residues. Germline CDR1 reads LNHNV; CDR2 reads YYDKDF (reference sequence).

This clonotype turned up a few times. The chain links TRBV28 to TRBJ2-4; D may be TRBD1 or TRBD2 (5 bases each). V shed 2 bases and J shed 8 bases, with 13 bases lying between them. Looked up from germline, CDR1 is MDHEN and CDR2 is SYDVKM. CDR3 length equals 14 residues. CDR3 bases: TGTGCCAGCAGTTTAACTGGGGGTGGTGACATTCAGTACTTC. It is translated as CASSLTGGGDIQYF.

This clonotype was counted ten times or more. The J gene is TRBJ1-2, the V gene TRBV27, with 10 positions matching TRBD1. The CDR3 is made up of 15 amino acids. CDR1 is MNHEY, CDR2 SMNVEV, per germline (reference sequence). Trimming cost V 5 bases and J 3 bases; bases outside gene matches: 6. The CDR3 region has the DNA TGTGCCAGCAGTCCACGGACAGGGGGTTACTATGGCTACACCTTC. This sequence encodes CASSPRTGGYYGYTF.

This clonotype was detected ten times or more. The V gene is TRBV6-1, the J gene TRBJ2-2, with D possibly being TRBD2 (5 bases). Per the germline V gene, CDR1 is MNHNS and CDR2 is SASEGT. This CDR3 is 13 amino acids long. V was shortened by 6 bases and J by 3 bases, with 8 bases between the two germline ends. CDR3 coding DNA: TGTGCCAGCAGACGGGGATACACCGGGGAGCTGTTTTTT. Translating it yields CASRRGYTGELFF.

The rearrangement uses TRBV5-1 and TRBJ2-5, with D perhaps matching TRBD1 (6 bases). Trimming took off 7 bases at V and 5 bases at J, with 18 bases between the two ends. This CDR3 spans 14 amino acids. Germline V CDR1 and CDR2: SGHRS, YFSETQ. In DNA form, the CDR3 reads TGCGCCAGCCTCCCCTCAACAGGGATGGAGACCCAGTACTTC. Its protein product is CASLPSTGMETQYF.

V is TRBV18 and J is TRBJ2-1; D call uncertain. The V gene lost 3 bases and the J gene lost 0 bases, with 12 bases spanning the gap. Germline lookup yields CDR1 KGHSH and CDR2 LQKENI. This CDR3 contains 16 residues. The CDR3 coding sequence is TGTGCCAGCTCACCGAGACCTCCGAGCTCCTACAATGAGCAGTTCTTC. Encoded protein: CASSPRPPSSYNEQFF.

This clonotype has a count of ten or more. In DNA, the CDR3 is TGTGCCAGCAGCTCCGGACTAGCGCAAGATACGCAGTATTTT. Its protein product is CASSSGLAQDTQYF. The V call is TRBV7-2, the J call TRBJ2-3; 9 bases line up with TRBD2. Germline assignment: CDR1 SGHTA and CDR2 FQGNSA. The CDR3 totals 14 residues. The V and J ends lost 4 bases and 5 bases, in that order; junction bases with no gene match: 4.